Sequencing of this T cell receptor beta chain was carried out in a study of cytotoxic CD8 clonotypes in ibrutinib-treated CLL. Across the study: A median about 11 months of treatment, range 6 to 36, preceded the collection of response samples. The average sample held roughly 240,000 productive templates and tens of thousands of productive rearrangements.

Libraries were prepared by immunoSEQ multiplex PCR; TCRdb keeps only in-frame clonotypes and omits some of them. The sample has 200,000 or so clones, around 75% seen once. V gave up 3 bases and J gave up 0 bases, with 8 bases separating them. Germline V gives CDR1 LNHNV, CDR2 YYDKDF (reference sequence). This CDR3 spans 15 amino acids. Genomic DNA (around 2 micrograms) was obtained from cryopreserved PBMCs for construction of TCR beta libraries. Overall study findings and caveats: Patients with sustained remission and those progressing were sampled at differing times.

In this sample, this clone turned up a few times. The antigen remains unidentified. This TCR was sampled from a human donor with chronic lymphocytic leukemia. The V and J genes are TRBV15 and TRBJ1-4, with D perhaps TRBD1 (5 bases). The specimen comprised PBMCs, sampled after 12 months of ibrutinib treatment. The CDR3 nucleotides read TGTGCCACCAGCAGCCAGGGTCCAACTAATGAAAAACTGTTTTTT. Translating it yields CATSSQGPTNEKLFF. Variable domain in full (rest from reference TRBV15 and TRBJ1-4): DAMVIQNPRYQVTQFGKPVTLSCSQTLNHNVMYWYQQKSSQAPKLLFHYYDKDFNNEADTPDNFQSRRPNTSFCFLDIRSPGLGDTAMYLCATSSQGPTNEKLFFGSGTQLSVL.